Presented here are 29 T cell receptor beta chains from one specimen sequenced in a study of control samples from healthy donors and cancer patients. TCRdb keeps only in-frame clones here, not all; method: immunoSEQ multiplex PCR. Of 150,000 to 190,000 clones in the sample, over 90% were seen once. Sequencing was performed on blood. These receptors were taken from a man aged 45-60 years in good health.

This clone was seen just once. V usage is TRBV5-6 and J usage is TRBJ1-2; D not resolved. Between the trimmed V and J ends, which lost 2 bases and 14 bases, there was a span of 19 bases. Germline-derived CDR1 and CDR2 are SGHDT and YYEEEE. The CDR3 extends over 13 amino acids. The CDR3 loop is CASSLARVLYRTF. Written as DNA, the CDR3 is TGTGCCAGCAGCTTAGCTCGGGTACTCTATAGGACCTTC.

This rearrangement joins TRBV27 to TRBJ1-4, with D possibly being TRBD1 (6 bases). V shed 2 bases and J shed 8 bases, with 12 bases lying between them. CDR1 is MNHEY and CDR2 is SMNVEV in the germline V gene (reference sequence). This CDR3 is 14 amino acids long. The CDR3 DNA sequence: TGTGCCAGCAGTTTAAGGGGGTCGGGAGAAAAACTGTTTTTT. Amino acid sequence: CASSLRGSGEKLFF.

The rearrangement uses TRBV30 and TRBJ1-6; D gene uncertain. From germline, CDR1 is GTSNPN and CDR2 SVGIG (reference sequence). Trimming left V 1 base short and J 2 bases short, with 9 bases between. CDR3 length: 15 amino acids. The CDR3 spells CAWSEGGPYNSPLHF. The CDR3 DNA is TGTGCCTGGAGTGAGGGAGGGCCCTATAATTCACCCCTCCACTTT.

V and J are TRBV11-2 and TRBJ1-4; no clear D. This CDR3 is 14 amino acids long. Germline CDR1 reads SGHAT; CDR2 reads FQNNGV. Deletions cut 5 bases from V and 0 bases from J, with 7 bases between. The CDR3 protein is CASSRAPTNEKLFF. DNA for the CDR3: TGTGCCAGCAGCAGAGCCCCAACTAATGAAAAACTGTTTTTT.

The chain carries TRBV20-1 and TRBJ1-1; a weak D match, TRBD1 (5 bases). The V and J ends lost 2 bases and 11 bases respectively, with 12 bases between them. The CDR3 covers 11 residues. CDR1 and CDR2 (germline): DFQATT, SNEGSKA (reference sequence). As DNA, the CDR3 is TGCAGTGCTAGACCCGGGGGAGTGGCTTTCTTT. It is translated as CSARPGGVAFF.

The chain recombines TRBV18 with TRBJ2-3; no clear D gene. Germline lookup yields CDR1 KGHSH and CDR2 LQKENI. The CDR3 length is 12 residues. The V and J ends lost 3 bases and 4 bases respectively, with 5 bases between them. The CDR3 here is CASSPAPDTQYF. The CDR3 DNA reads as TGTGCCAGCTCACCGGCCCCAGATACGCAGTATTTT.

The V gene is TRBV3-1 (or the pseudogene TRBV3-2), the J gene TRBJ1-4; perhaps TRBD1 as D (6 bases). V shed 10 bases and J shed 5 bases, with 14 bases lying between them. Per the germline V gene, CDR1 is LGHDT and CDR2 is YNNKEL (reference sequence). This CDR3 comprises 13 residues. The CDR3 region has the DNA TGTGCCACTCGGCCGGGGGCAAATGAAAAACTGTTTTTT. This gives the protein CATRPGANEKLFF.

This chain links TRBV28 with TRBJ1-5, with a possible D match to TRBD1 (5 bases). Germline values: CDR1 MDHEN, CDR2 SYDVKM. The CDR3 consists of 15 residues. Deletions cut 5 bases from V and 2 bases from J, with 13 bases between. The CDR3 spells CASSNGGEGNQPQHF. The CDR3 nucleotides read TGTGCCAGCAGTAACGGAGGGGAAGGCAATCAGCCCCAGCATTTT.

V usage is TRBV9 and J usage is TRBJ2-2, with D perhaps matching TRBD2 (6 bases). Germline CDR1 is SGDLS and CDR2 is YYNGEE. V lost 2 bases, J lost 9 bases, and 20 bases lay in between. The CDR3 contains 16 residues. The CDR3 loop reads CASSVSGTEPLRELFF. CDR3 in DNA: TGTGCCAGCAGCGTTTCCGGGACTGAACCCTTGCGGGAGCTGTTTTTT. Supplemented by reference TRBV9 and TRBJ2-2, the full variable domain reads DSGVTQTPKHLITATGQRVTLRCSPRSGDLSVYWYQQSLDQGLQFLIQYYNGEERAKGNILERFSAQQFPDLHSELNLSSLELGDSALYFCASSVSGTEPLRELFFGEGSRLTVL.

V is TRBV12-1 and J is TRBJ1-2. TRBV12-1 is noted as a pseudogene. The CDR3 consists of 16 residues. Written as DNA, the CDR3 is TGTGCCAGCAGCTTTCTCGGCCGGGCGCCGGCCTATGGCTACACCTTC. It translates to CASSFLGRAPAYGYTF.

This chain links TRBV6-7 with TRBJ2-1, with D perhaps TRBD1 (5 bases). TRBV6-7 has ORF status, its function being uncertain. The CDR3 sequence is 12 residues long. The DNA of the CDR3 is TGTGAGAGACAGAGCTCCTACAATGAGCAGTTCTTC. Translation: CERQSSYNEQFF.

This clone was detected only once. V and J are TRBV11-2 and TRBJ1-5; D unclear. The CDR3 loop spans 13 amino acids. Trimming left V 1 base short and J 7 bases short, with 8 bases between. From germline, CDR1 is SGHAT and CDR2 FQNNGV. In DNA, the CDR3 is TGTGCCAGCAGCTTAGGGGCTAACCAGCCCCAGCATTTT. Residues: CASSLGANQPQHF.

J is TRBJ2-1 and V is TRBV14, with 8 nucleotides matching TRBD1. This CDR3 contains 18 residues. Germline CDR1 is SGHDN and CDR2 is FVKESK. The V and J ends lost 2 bases and 4 bases, in that order; junction bases with no gene match: 13. CDR3 nucleotides: TGTGCCAGCAGCCAACGACAGGGGCAAGGGGCCTTTTACAATGAGCAGTTCTTC. Encoded protein: CASSQRQGQGAFYNEQFF.

This chain links TRBV2 with TRBJ2-1; 8 bases fit TRBD2. V gave up 1 base and J gave up 3 bases; unmatched junction bases: 2. CDR1 SNHLY and CDR2 FYNNEI come from the germline V gene. This CDR3 region has 15 residues. The CDR3 sequence: CASSEGSGSYNEQFF. CDR3 in DNA: TGTGCCAGCAGTGAAGGGAGCGGGAGCTACAATGAGCAGTTCTTC.

The J gene is TRBJ2-4, the V gene TRBV25-1; weak D call: TRBD1 (5 bases). The CDR3 is 15 amino acids. Trimming removed 6 bases from V and 8 bases from J, with 20 bases in between. Per the germline V gene, CDR1 is MGHDK and CDR2 is SYGVNS. The CDR3, as DNA: TGTGCCAGCAGCGGTCGTGGCAGGACAATGGACATTCAGTACTTC. Translated: CASSGRGRTMDIQYF.

The V call is TRBV24-1, the J call TRBJ2-7; TRBD2 matches 11 bases. J gave up 3 bases and V 4 bases, and 7 bases lay outside the gene matches. The germline gives CDR1 KGHDR, CDR2 SFDVKD. The CDR3 is 16 residues long. This CDR3 is CATSDAGTSGVYEQYF. The CDR3 region has the DNA TGTGCCACCAGTGACGCCGGGACTAGCGGAGTCTACGAGCAGTACTTC.

The CDR3 DNA reads as TGTGCCAGTTCCCGGACTAGCGGGCCTACCTACGAGCAGTACTTC. Translated: CASSRTSGPTYEQYF. The chain couples TRBV19 to TRBJ2-7; 11 positions match TRBD2. Germline CDR1 and CDR2: LNHDA and SQIVND (reference sequence). Trimming removed 8 bases from V and 2 bases from J; junction bases left unmatched: 8. The CDR3 contains 15 residues.

Only a few counts were recorded for this clone. The chain combines TRBV7-9 with TRBJ1-5; D is perhaps TRBD1 (6 bases). Trimming stripped 1 base from V and 5 bases from J, with 15 bases between. Germline V CDR1 and CDR2: SEHNR, FQNEAQ (reference sequence). This CDR3 contains 16 residues. CDR3 amino acids: CASSLGQGLGYQPQHF. In DNA form, the CDR3 reads TGTGCCAGCAGCTTAGGGCAGGGGTTAGGATATCAGCCCCAGCATTTT.

In regard to this clone: In the same sample, other DNA sequences code for this CDR3. The chain couples TRBV9 to TRBJ2-7, with 7 positions matching TRBD2. Per the germline V gene, CDR1 is SGDLS and CDR2 is YYNGEE. The V segment lost 2 bases and the J segment 0 bases; nucleotides outside the gene matches: 8. The CDR3 length is 16 residues. The CDR3: CASSVAAGGSSYEQYF. In nucleotides, the CDR3 is TGTGCCAGCAGCGTCGCCGCCGGCGGGAGCTCCTACGAGCAGTACTTC.

The chain employs TRBV19 and TRBJ2-7; a weak D match, TRBD2 (5 bases). Looked up from germline, CDR1 is LNHDA and CDR2 is SQIVND (reference sequence). This CDR3 contains 16 residues. The germline V and J ends were trimmed by 5 bases and 0 bases, with 17 bases remaining between them. The CDR3: CASSPRGLGSSYEQYF. As DNA, the CDR3 is TGTGCCAGTAGTCCCCGCGGACTGGGCAGCTCCTACGAGCAGTACTTC.

This chain uses TRBV5-8 with TRBJ1-2; TRBD1 is a possible D gene (5 bases). The V end was cut by 4 bases, the J end by 2 bases, with 12 bases between. CDR1 is SGHTS and CDR2 is YDEGEE in the germline V gene. CDR3 length equals 14 residues. The CDR3 DNA follows: TGTGCCAGCAGCCTCCGGGGCCTGAACTATGGCTACACCTTC. This gives the protein CASSLRGLNYGYTF.

This rearrangement joins TRBV18 to TRBJ1-4; D unclear. Germline CDR1 KGHSH, CDR2 LQKENI. The V gene lost 0 bases and the J gene lost 11 bases, with 10 bases spanning the gap. This CDR3 has 13 residues. This CDR3 is CASSPPEGLKLFF. In nucleotides, the CDR3 is TGTGCCAGCTCACCACCAGAGGGATTGAAACTGTTTTTT.

This clone was counted only a few times. The chain carries TRBV28 and TRBJ1-2; TRBD1 might be the D (6 bases). The V end lost 5 bases, the J end lost 3 bases, and 10 bases lay between the germline ends. The germline gives CDR1 MDHEN, CDR2 SYDVKM. There are 13 residues in the CDR3. The CDR3 DNA reads TGTGCCAGCAGTGGGGACATTTACTATGGCTACACCTTC. Encoded protein: CASSGDIYYGYTF.

The V and J genes are TRBV11-2 and TRBJ2-7; tentatively, D is TRBD1 (6 bases). Germline values: CDR1 SGHAT, CDR2 FQNNGV. The germline V and J ends were trimmed by 8 bases and 7 bases, with 18 bases remaining between them. The CDR3 length is 13 residues. This chain's CDR3 is CASGDHREGEQYF. For the CDR3, the DNA is TGTGCCAGCGGAGACCACAGGGAAGGGGAGCAGTACTTC.

The V gene is TRBV28, the J gene TRBJ2-7; 14 bases fit TRBD2. Germline trimming cut 6 bases from V and 6 bases from J; bases unmatched to any gene: 7. The CDR3 covers 15 residues. Looked up from germline, CDR1 is MDHEN and CDR2 is SYDVKM. CDR3 in amino acids: CASSETSGRVGEQYF. The CDR3 nucleotides read TGTGCCAGCAGCGAGACTAGCGGGAGGGTAGGCGAGCAGTACTTC.

A note on this clone: An end of the junction does not agree with germline; a read error may underlie this. The CDR3 region has the DNA TGTGCCAGCGGGACAGGGGGCCCGGTGTATTTT. Translating it yields CASGTGGPVYF. The chain carries TRBV5-8 and TRBJ1-5, with TRBD1 identical over 12 bases. Germline loops: CDR1 SGHTS, CDR2 YDEGEE. This CDR3 comprises 11 residues. The full variable domain, with the rest looked up from reference TRBV5-8 and TRBJ1-5, is EAGVTQSPTHLIKTRGQQATLRCSPISGHTSVYWYQQALGLGLQFLLWYDEGEERNRGNFPPRFSGRQFPNYSSELNVNALELEDSALYLCASGTGGPVYFGDGTRLSIL.

This clone was recorded only once. The chain carries TRBV18 and TRBJ2-1; 10 bases match TRBD2. The J segment lost 7 bases and the V segment lost 3 bases, leaving 9 bases of the junction unmatched. The CDR3 totals 16 residues. Germline CDR1 KGHSH, CDR2 LQKENI. CDR3 loop: CASSPPAGGFGNEQFF. The CDR3 DNA sequence: TGTGCCAGCTCACCTCCAGCGGGAGGGTTCGGGAATGAGCAGTTCTTC.

The chain has TRBV11-2 and TRBJ1-2; maybe TRBD1 (6 bases). There are 14 residues in the CDR3. V was pared by 7 bases and J by 2 bases, with 14 bases between. Germline V gene sequence: CDR1 SGHAT, CDR2 FQNNGV. The CDR3 loop is CASTEGGRNYGYTF. The CDR3 nucleotides read TGTGCCAGCACCGAGGGGGGCAGGAACTATGGCTACACCTTC.

The CDR3 reads CASSFSGAGELFF. The CDR3 nucleotides are TGTGCCAGCAGCTTCTCAGGGGCCGGGGAGCTGTTTTTT. The chain employs TRBV11-3 and TRBJ2-2, with a tentative D call TRBD1 (6 bases). The V and J ends lost 3 bases and 6 bases respectively, with 8 bases between them. Germline V gene data show CDR1 as SGHNT and CDR2 as YENEEA. This CDR3 is built from 13 residues.